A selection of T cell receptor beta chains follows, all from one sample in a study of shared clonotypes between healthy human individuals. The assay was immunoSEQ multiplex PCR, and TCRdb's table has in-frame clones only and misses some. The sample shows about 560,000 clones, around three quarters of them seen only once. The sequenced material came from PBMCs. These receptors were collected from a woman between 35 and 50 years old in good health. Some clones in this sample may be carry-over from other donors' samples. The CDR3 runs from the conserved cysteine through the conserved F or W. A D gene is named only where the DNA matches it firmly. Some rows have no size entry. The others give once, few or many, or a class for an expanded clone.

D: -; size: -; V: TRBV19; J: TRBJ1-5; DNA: TGTGCCAGTAGTATCCTGGACAGAATATATAGCAATCAGCCCCAGCATTTT; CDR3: CASSILDRIYSNQPQHF
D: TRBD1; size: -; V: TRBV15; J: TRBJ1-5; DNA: TGTGCCACCAGCAAGGGACAGGGTGACAATCAGCCCCAGCATTTT; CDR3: CATSKGQGDNQPQHF
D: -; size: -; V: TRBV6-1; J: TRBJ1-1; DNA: TGTGCCAGCAGTGAAGTTTGGATGAACACTGAAGCTTTCTTT; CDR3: CASSEVWMNTEAFF
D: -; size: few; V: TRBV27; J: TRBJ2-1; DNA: TGTGCCAGCAGTCTAAAAAACACCGGGACCCAGCAGTTCTTC; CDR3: CASSLKNTGTQQFF
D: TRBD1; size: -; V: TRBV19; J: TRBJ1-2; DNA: TGTGCCAGTAGTATGAGCCCAGGGGGAGGCGGCTACACCTTC; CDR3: CASSMSPGGGGYTF
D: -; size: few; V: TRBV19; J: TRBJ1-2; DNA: TGTGCCAGTAGTATGGGGCAGGGTTTTGGCTACACCTTC; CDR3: CASSMGQGFGYTF
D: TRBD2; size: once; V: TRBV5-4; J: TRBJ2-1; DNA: TGTGCCAGCAGCCGACAGGGACTAGCGGACAATGAGCAGTTCTTC; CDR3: CASSRQGLADNEQFF
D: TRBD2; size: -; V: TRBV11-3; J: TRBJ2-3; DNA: TGTGCCAGCAGCTTAGGGGCTAGCGGGAGTACAGATACGCAGTATTTT; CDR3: CASSLGASGSTDTQYF
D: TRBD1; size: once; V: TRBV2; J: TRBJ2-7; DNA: TGTGCCAGCAGCCGGACAGGGCCCAACTTC; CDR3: CASSRTGPNF
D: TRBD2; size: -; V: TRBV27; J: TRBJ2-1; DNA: TGTGCCAGCAGTTCACGGACTAGCGGGAGGGGCTTCTCCTACAATGAGCAGTTCTTC; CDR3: CASSSRTSGRGFSYNEQFF
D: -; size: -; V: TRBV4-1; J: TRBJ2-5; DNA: TGTGCCAGCAGTCAAGCGGCAAGGGAGACCCAGTACTTC; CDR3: CASSQAARETQYF
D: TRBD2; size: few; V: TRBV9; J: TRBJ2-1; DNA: TGTGCCAGCAGCTCCTATAGGGGACTAGCGACGGACGGTGAGCAGTTCTTC; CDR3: CASSSYRGLATDGEQFF
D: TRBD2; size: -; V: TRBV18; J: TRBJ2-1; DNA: TGTGCCAGCTCACTCTCACTAGCGGGAGATTTCAATGAGCAGTTCTTC; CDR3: CASSLSLAGDFNEQFF
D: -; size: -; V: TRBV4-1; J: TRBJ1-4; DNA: TGCGCCAGCAGCCAAGAAGGGGGGACTGCAACTAATGAAAAACTGTTTTTT; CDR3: CASSQEGGTATNEKLFF
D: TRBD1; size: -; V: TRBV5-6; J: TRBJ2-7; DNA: TGTGCCAGCAGCTACAGGGGTCACCACGAGCAGTACTTC; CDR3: CASSYRGHHEQYF
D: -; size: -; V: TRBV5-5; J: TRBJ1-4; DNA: TGTGCCAGCAGCTTGGCGCCTAATGAAAAACTGTTTTTT; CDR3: CASSLAPNEKLFF
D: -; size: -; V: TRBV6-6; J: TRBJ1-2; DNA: TGTGCCAGCAGGCCAGGGGTCGGGGGTGATAAAGACTACACCTTC; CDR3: CASRPGVGGDKDYTF
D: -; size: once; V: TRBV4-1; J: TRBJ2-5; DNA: TGCGCCAGCAGCCCTGACAGGCAAGAGACCCAGTACTTC; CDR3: CASSPDRQETQYF
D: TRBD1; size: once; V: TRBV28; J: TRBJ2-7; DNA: TGTGCCAGCAGTTTCCCTGGGACAGGGGACTACGAGCAGTACTTC; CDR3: CASSFPGTGDYEQYF
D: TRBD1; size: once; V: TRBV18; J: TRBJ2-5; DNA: TGTGCCAGCTCACAAGGGACAGTAGAGACCCAGTACTTC; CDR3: CASSQGTVETQYF
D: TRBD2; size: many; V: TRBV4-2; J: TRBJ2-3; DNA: TGTGCCAGCAGCCAAGCGCTAGCGGGTGGAGCAGATACGCAGTATTTT; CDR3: CASSQALAGGADTQYF
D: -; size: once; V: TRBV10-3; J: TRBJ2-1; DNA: TGTGCCATCAGCCCTCCGGCAGGTTTGACCCCCAATGAGCAGTTCTTC; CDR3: CAISPPAGLTPNEQFF
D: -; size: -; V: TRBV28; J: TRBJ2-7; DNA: TGTGCCAGCAGTTTACGGAGTCACCTAAACTACGAGCAGTACTTC; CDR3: CASSLRSHLNYEQYF
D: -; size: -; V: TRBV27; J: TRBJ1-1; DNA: TGTGCCAGCAGTCGGCTGGGACGAAGACCCACTGAAGCTTTCTTT; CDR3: CASSRLGRRPTEAFF
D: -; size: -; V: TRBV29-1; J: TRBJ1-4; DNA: TGCAGCGTTAGCCGACCCGGGGTTAATGAAAAGCTGTTTTTT; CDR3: CSVSRPGVNEKLFF
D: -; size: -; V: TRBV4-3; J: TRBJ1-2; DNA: TGCGCCAGCAGCCCTGTTGGTGGCTATGGCTACACCTTC; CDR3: CASSPVGGYGYTF
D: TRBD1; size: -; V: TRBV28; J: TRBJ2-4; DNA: TGTGCCAGCAGGCCCGGGGACAGGGCAGGTCGAATTCAGTACTTC; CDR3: CASRPGDRAGRIQYF
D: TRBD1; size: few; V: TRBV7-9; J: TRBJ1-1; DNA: TGTGCCAGCAGCCGGCCCGGGACAGGGGGACCTGAAGCTTTCTTT; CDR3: CASSRPGTGGPEAFF
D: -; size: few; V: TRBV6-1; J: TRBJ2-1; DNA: TGTGCCAGCAGCGAAAAGACAGGCTCCTACAATGAGCAGTTCTTC; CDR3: CASSEKTGSYNEQFF
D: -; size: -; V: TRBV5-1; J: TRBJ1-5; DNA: TGCGCCAGCAGCTTGGTTGGCCGGGAGGAGGGCAATCAGCCCCAGCATTTT; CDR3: CASSLVGREEGNQPQHF
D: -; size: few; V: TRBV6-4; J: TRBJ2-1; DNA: TGTGCCAGCAGTGACGAAGCCGCCCCATACAGCGGTGAGCAGTTCTTC; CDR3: CASSDEAAPYSGEQFF
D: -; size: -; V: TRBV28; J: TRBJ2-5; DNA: TGTGCCAGCGGGCAGTTTGGGGGAGCGGAGACCCAGTACTTC; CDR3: CASGQFGGAETQYF
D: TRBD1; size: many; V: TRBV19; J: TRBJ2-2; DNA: TGTGCCAGTAGTTCGGACAGGCGGAAGCTGTTTTTT; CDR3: CASSSDRRKLFF
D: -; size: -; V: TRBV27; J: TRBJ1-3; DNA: TGTGCCAGCAGTGTGAACGGTGACTCTGGAAACACCATATATTTT; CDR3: CASSVNGDSGNTIYF
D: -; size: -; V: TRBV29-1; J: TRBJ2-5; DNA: TGCAGCGTGGTCGGACGAGGAGAGACCCAGTACTTC; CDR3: CSVVGRGETQYF
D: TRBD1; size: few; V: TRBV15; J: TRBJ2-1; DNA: TGTGCCACCAGCAGCCATGGGACAGGGGGAGGGGGTCAGTTCTTC; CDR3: CATSSHGTGGGGQFF
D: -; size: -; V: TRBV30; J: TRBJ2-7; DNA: TGTGCCTGGAGTGAGGGGACCCCCGGGGTAGGGGACTACGAGCAGTACTTC; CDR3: CAWSEGTPGVGDYEQYF
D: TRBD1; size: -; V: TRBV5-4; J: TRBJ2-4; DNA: TGTGCCAGCAGCTTGGACAGGGGGACGAACATTCAGTACTTC; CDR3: CASSLDRGTNIQYF
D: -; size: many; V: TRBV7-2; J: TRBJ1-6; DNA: TGTGCCAGCAGCCGGAGGGGGAGGGCGGGAAGTTCACCCCTCCACTTT; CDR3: CASSRRGRAGSSPLHF
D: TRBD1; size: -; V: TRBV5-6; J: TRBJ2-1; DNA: TGTGCCAGCAGCCGCTCAAAGGGACAGGGACTATACAATGAGCAGTTCTTC; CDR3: CASSRSKGQGLYNEQFF
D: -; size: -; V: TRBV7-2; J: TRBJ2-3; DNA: TGTGCCAGCAGCCCCGAACGCCTAACAGATACGCAGTATTTT; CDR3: CASSPERLTDTQYF
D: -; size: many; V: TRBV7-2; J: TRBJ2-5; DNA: TGTGCCAGCAGCTTAGTACGCGGATTTCTGGGGGGCCAAGAGACCCAGTACTTC; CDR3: CASSLVRGFLGGQETQYF
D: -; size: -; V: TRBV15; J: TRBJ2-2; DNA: TGTGCCACCAGGGGCCAGGGTTGGCAGTCCGGGGAGCTGTTTTTT; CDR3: CATRGQGWQSGELFF
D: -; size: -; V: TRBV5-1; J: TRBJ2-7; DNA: TGCGCCAGCAGCTTGGCCGGCGATTTCGAGCAGTACTTC; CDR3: CASSLAGDFEQYF
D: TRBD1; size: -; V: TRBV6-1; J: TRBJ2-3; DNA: TGTGCCAGCAGACCAACAGGGGTCGGGGCAGATACGCAGTATTTT; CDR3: CASRPTGVGADTQYF
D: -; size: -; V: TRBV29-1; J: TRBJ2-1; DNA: TGCAGCGTTCACGTCGTTAGCAATGAGCAGTTCTTC; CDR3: CSVHVVSNEQFF
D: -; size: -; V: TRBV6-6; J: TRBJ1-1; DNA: TGTGCCAGCAGTGTGACAGCGGACACTGAAGCTTTCTTT; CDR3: CASSVTADTEAFF
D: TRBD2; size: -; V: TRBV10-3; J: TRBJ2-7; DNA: TGTGCCATCACCTCTGGGACTAGCGGGAGCTACGAGCAGTACTTC; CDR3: CAITSGTSGSYEQYF
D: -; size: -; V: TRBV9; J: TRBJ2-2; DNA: TGTGCCAGCAGCGTCAGGGGTGGTACGGCCGGGGAGCTGTTTTTT; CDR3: CASSVRGGTAGELFF
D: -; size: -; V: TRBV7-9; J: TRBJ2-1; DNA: TGTGCCAGCAGCTTAAGTCTTAGCTCCTACAATGAGCAGTTCTTC; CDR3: CASSLSLSSYNEQFF
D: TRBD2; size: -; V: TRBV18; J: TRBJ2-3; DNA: TGTGCCAGCTCACCATTCGCGGGGGTAGCGGAGGCAGATACGCAGTATTTT; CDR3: CASSPFAGVAEADTQYF
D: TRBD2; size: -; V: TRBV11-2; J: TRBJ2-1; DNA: TGTGCCAGCAGCCAGACTAGCGGGAGTTACAATGAGCAGTTCTTC; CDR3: CASSQTSGSYNEQFF
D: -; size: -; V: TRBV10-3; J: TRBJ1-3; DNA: TGTGCCATCAGTGAGTCCGGAAACACCATATATTTT; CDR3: CAISESGNTIYF
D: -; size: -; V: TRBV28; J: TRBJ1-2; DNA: TGTGCCAGCAGTTTGTGGGGGGGCTATGGCTACACCTTC; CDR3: CASSLWGGYGYTF
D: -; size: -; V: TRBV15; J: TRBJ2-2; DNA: TGTGCCACCAGCAGAGATACTATAGGAACCGGGGAGCTGTTTTTT; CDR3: CATSRDTIGTGELFF
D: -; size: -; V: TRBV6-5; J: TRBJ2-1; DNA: TGTGCCAGCAGTTACTCGGGACGCTACAATGAGCAGTTCTTC; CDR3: CASSYSGRYNEQFF
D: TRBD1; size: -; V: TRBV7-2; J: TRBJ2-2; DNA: TGTGCCAGCAGCCCGGGACAGCTATCCACCGGGGAGCTGTTTTTT; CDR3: CASSPGQLSTGELFF
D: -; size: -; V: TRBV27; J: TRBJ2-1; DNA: TGTGCCAGCAGTTTAGGGTTGGCGGTTTCGGACAATGAGCAGTTCTTC; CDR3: CASSLGLAVSDNEQFF
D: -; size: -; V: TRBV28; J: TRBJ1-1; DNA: TGTGCCAGCAGTCCAATTGGACAGAAGACCGGTAACACTGAAGCTTTCTTT; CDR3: CASSPIGQKTGNTEAFF